A single sample is the source of the 28 T cell receptor beta chains below, sequenced in a study of Graves' ophthalmopathy and Graves' hyperthyroidism. The TCR beta CDR3 regions underwent amplification from RNA transcripts. Scientists carried out first-round RT-PCR using HTBI primers and then a second-round multiplex PCR. TCRdb ran MiXCR on the multiplex PCR reads and lists one entry per CDR3 protein. The data hold roughly 350,000 distinct CDR3 sequences, with roughly a sixth observed a single time. Input material: peripheral blood. These receptor sequences come from an adult woman with stable Graves' hyperthyroidism.

This clonotype came up many times. The V and J genes are TRBV4-1 and TRBJ2-7; D is unresolved. This CDR3 comprises 16 residues. V lost 0 bases and J lost 1, with 13 bases in between. Germline assignment: CDR1 MGHRA and CDR2 YSYEKL. The CDR3 DNA sequence: TGCGCCAGCAGCCAAGATGAAAGCGAACCTTCCTACGAGCAGTACTTC. Translation gives CASSQDESEPSYEQYF.

This clonotype has ten or more counts. The rearrangement links TRBV15 to TRBJ2-5; a possible D gene is TRBD1 (5 bases). V dropped 0 bases and J dropped 12 bases, with 17 bases sitting between them. The CDR3 totals 14 residues. The germline CDR1 and CDR2 sequences are LNHNV and YYDKDF (reference sequence). CDR3 loop: CATSRDSIREQEYF. The CDR3 bases are TGTGCCACCAGCAGAGATTCGATTCGAGAACAGGAGTACTTC.

The sample holds many counts of this clonotype. The V gene is TRBV29-1, the J gene TRBJ2-6; D gene uncertain. V shed 3 bases and J shed 2 bases, with 8 bases lying between them. The CDR3 loop spans 14 amino acids. Germline V CDR1 and CDR2: SQVTM, ANQGSEA. The CDR3 here is CSVESQTGANVLTF. CDR3 nucleotides: TGCAGCGTTGAGAGTCAGACTGGGGCCAACGTCCTGACTTTC. Supplemented by reference TRBV29-1 and TRBJ2-6, the full variable domain reads SAVISQKPSRDICQRGTSLTIQCQVDSQVTMMFWYRQQPGQSLTLIATANQGSEATYESGFVIDKFPISRPNLTFSTLTVSNMSPEDSSIYLCSVESQTGANVLTFGAGSRLTVL.

V usage is TRBV19 and J usage is TRBJ2-5; D gene unclear. Trimming took 1 base from V and 2 from J, leaving 14 bases between them. The CDR3 covers 16 residues. The germline V gene has CDR1 LNHDA and CDR2 SQIVND (reference sequence). The CDR3 reads CASSIVGFAGQETQYF. As DNA, the CDR3 is TGTGCCAGTAGTATAGTAGGATTTGCCGGACAAGAGACCCAGTACTTC.

This clonotype was observed at least ten times. The chain employs TRBV27 and TRBJ2-5; no definite D call. This CDR3 spans 14 amino acids. Germline V gene data show CDR1 as MNHEY and CDR2 as SMNVEV (reference sequence). Trimming removed 6 bases at V and 4 bases at J, with 15 bases between. DNA of the CDR3: TGTGCCAGCAGCAAGAGAGAGGTGGTAGAGACCCAGTACTTC. Translated: CASSKREVVETQYF.

This clonotype was detected many times. The V call is TRBV12-3 or TRBV12-4, the J call TRBJ2-5; D uncertain. V lost 5 bases and J lost 3, with 10 bases in between. This CDR3 region has 13 residues. CDR3 protein: CASSPPQKETQYF. The CDR3 DNA sequence: TGTGCCAGCAGTCCCCCACAGAAAGAGACCCAGTACTTC.

This clonotype occurred many times. The V and J genes are TRBV18 and TRBJ2-6, with D hard to call. The CDR3 covers 18 residues. Germline CDR1 reads KGHSH; CDR2 reads LQKENI. Trimming took 0 bases from V and 0 from J, leaving 12 bases between them. DNA for the CDR3: TGTGCCAGCTCACCACCGGTGCCGGGTAGCTCTGGGGCCAACGTCCTGACTTTC. It encodes CASSPPVPGSSGANVLTF.

This clonotype was seen repeatedly, ten times or more. The rearrangement joins TRBV6-5 to TRBJ2-5; the D is unclear. V dropped 3 bases and J dropped 1 base, with 9 bases sitting between them. Germline V gives CDR1 MNHEY, CDR2 SVGAGI. There are 14 residues in the CDR3. CDR3 loop: CASSYVLSQETQYF. The CDR3 nucleotides read TGTGCCAGCAGTTATGTACTCTCCCAAGAGACCCAGTACTTC.

This clonotype was seen more than once but under ten times. This may be a read error: a much more frequent sequence differs by one nucleotide. The genes are TRBV7-3 and TRBJ2-5; 10 nucleotides align to TRBD2. Per the germline V gene, CDR1 is SGHTA and CDR2 is FQGTGA. This CDR3 has 14 residues. The CDR3 DNA follows: TGTGCCAGCAGCGAACTAGCGGGATTTGAGACCCAGGACTTC. It specifies CASSELAGFETQDF.

This clonotype was found many times. V is TRBV28 and J is TRBJ2-7; D call uncertain. This CDR3 has 11 residues. The ends were cut back, 6 bases at V and 9 bases at J, with 12 bases in the middle. Germline V gene sequence: CDR1 MDHEN, CDR2 SYDVKM. The CDR3 sequence is CASSSGRMQYF. The CDR3 nucleotides read TGTGCCAGCAGCTCAGGACGAATGCAGTACTTC. The full variable domain, completed using reference TRBV28 and TRBJ2-7, is DVKVTQSSRYLVKRTGEKVFLECVQDMDHENMFWYRQDPGLGLRLIYFSYDVKMKEKGDIPEGYSVSREKKERFSLILESASTNQTSMYLCASSSGRMQYFGPGTRLTVT.

As regards this clonotype: Since a much larger clone is just one base distant, this may be a read error. The rearrangement uses TRBV4-1 and TRBJ2-5, with D hard to call. Germline V gene sequence: CDR1 MGHRA, CDR2 YSYEKL. The CDR3 contains 13 residues. The CDR3 loop is CASSQDGTKTKYF. The CDR3, as DNA: TGCGCCAGCAGCCAAGATGGTACGAAGACCAAGTACTTC.

This clonotype has a handful of counts. This may stem from a read error, because a much larger clone lies one nucleotide away. The V and J genes are TRBV27 and TRBJ1-1; D remains ambiguous. The CDR3 covers 14 residues. CDR1 MNHEY and CDR2 SMNVEV come from the germline V gene (reference sequence). The V and J ends lost 9 bases and 6 bases respectively, with 20 bases between them. CDR3 nucleotide sequence: TGTGCCAGTTATCCCGGTAGAGGTGGGGCTGAAGCTTTCTTT. Its translation: CASYPGRGGAEAFF.

Many counts were recorded for this clonotype. The chain links TRBV29-1 to TRBJ2-5; a possible D gene is TRBD2 (7 bases). The length of the CDR3 is 11 residues. Between the trimmed V and J ends, which lost 8 bases and 5 bases, there was a span of 12 bases. Germline assignment: CDR1 SQVTM and CDR2 ANQGSEA. The CDR3 reads CSFRGGETQYF. The CDR3 DNA reads TGCAGCTTCAGGGGAGGGGAGACCCAGTACTTC.

The sample holds a few counts of this clonotype. This chain connects TRBV25-1 to TRBJ2-1; unclear D gene. CDR3 length equals 14 residues. V lost 0 bases and J 5 bases, leaving 8 bases between the germline ends. Germline V lookup: CDR1 MGHDK, CDR2 SYGVNS. The DNA of the CDR3 is TGTGCCAGCAGTGAATATTCCCTCAACAATGAGCAGTTCTTC. It codes for CASSEYSLNNEQFF.

This clonotype was recorded many times. The chain links TRBV12-3 or TRBV12-4 to TRBJ2-2; 7 nucleotides match TRBD2. The CDR3 loop spans 16 amino acids. Germline trimming cut 6 bases from V and 7 bases from J; bases unmatched to any gene: 14. The CDR3 loop is CASSHDLGEGIGELFF. The CDR3 DNA sequence: TGTGCCAGCAGCCACGACCTGGGGGAGGGCATCGGGGAGCTGTTTTTT.

In this sample, this clonotype turned up a few times. This chain connects TRBV9 to TRBJ2-7, with 10 bases identical to TRBD1. Germline CDR1 is SGDLS and CDR2 is YYNGEE. Unmatched junction bases numbered 4, after V lost 2 bases and J lost 5 bases. The CDR3 is 14 amino acids. The CDR3 here is CASSVRTGGDEQYF. CDR3 in DNA: TGTGCCAGCAGCGTCCGGACAGGGGGGGACGAGCAGTACTTC.

This clonotype was recorded a few times. The chain is built from TRBV5-1 and TRBJ2-4; D unclear. Trimming shortened V by 0 bases and J by 12 bases, and 10 bases separated the two germline ends. The germline CDR1 and CDR2 sequences are SGHRS and YFSETQ. The CDR3 spans 12 residues. The CDR3, as DNA: TGCGCCAGCAGCTTGGACAGTCCCCCTCAGTACTTC. Translating it yields CASSLDSPPQYF.

This clonotype has ten or more counts. The rearrangement links TRBV20-1 to TRBJ1-6; weak D call: TRBD1 (5 bases). CDR3 length: 15 amino acids. CDR1 is DFQATT, CDR2 SNEGSKA, per germline (reference sequence). Trimming shortened V by 4 bases and J by 5 bases, and 15 bases separated the two germline ends. In DNA form, the CDR3 reads TGCAGTGCTAAGACCGGGGCCTCAGATAATTCACCCCTCCACTTT. Translation gives CSAKTGASDNSPLHF.

The chain is built from TRBV28 and TRBJ2-7; TRBD2 is a possible D gene (5 bases). Trimming stripped 6 bases from V and 2 bases from J, with 14 bases between. The CDR3 has 14 amino acids. Germline CDR1 reads MDHEN; CDR2 reads SYDVKM. The CDR3 region is CASRTERPPYEQYF. The CDR3 nucleotides read TGTGCCAGCAGAACCGAGCGGCCCCCCTACGAGCAGTACTTC. The full variable domain, completed using reference TRBV28 and TRBJ2-7, is DVKVTQSSRYLVKRTGEKVFLECVQDMDHENMFWYRQDPGLGLRLIYFSYDVKMKEKGDIPEGYSVSREKKERFSLILESASTNQTSMYLCASRTERPPYEQYFGPGTRLTVT.

This clonotype was counted a few times. The J gene is TRBJ2-3, the V gene TRBV15; D is ambiguous. The V end lost 2 bases, the J end lost 3 bases, and 12 bases lay between the germline ends. The CDR3 totals 15 residues. Germline lookup yields CDR1 LNHNV and CDR2 YYDKDF (reference sequence). The CDR3, as DNA: TGTGCCACCAGCAGACTATGGAGAAGTACAGATACGCAGTATTTT. Encoded protein: CATSRLWRSTDTQYF.

This clonotype was seen at least ten times. This chain links TRBV20-1 with TRBJ1-1; D not resolved. The CDR3 runs 13 residues. Per germline, CDR1 DFQATT and CDR2 SNEGSKA (reference sequence). V was shortened by 1 base and J by 5 bases, with 11 bases between the two germline ends. The CDR3 here is CSARVGLVTEAFF. The CDR3 coding sequence is TGCAGTGCTAGAGTAGGTCTGGTAACTGAAGCTTTCTTT.

Ten or more counts support this clonotype. The genes are TRBV12-3 or TRBV12-4 and TRBJ2-7; 13 positions match TRBD2. The CDR3 sequence is 18 residues long. V was clipped by 7 bases and J by 1 base; unmatched bases: 13. The CDR3 sequence is CASTPWGTSGARSYEQYF. The CDR3 bases are TGTGCCAGCACTCCATGGGGGACTAGCGGGGCCCGGTCCTACGAGCAGTACTTC.

This clonotype occurred many times. The J gene is TRBJ2-2, the V gene TRBV28; D not certain. Deletions cut 5 bases from V and 4 bases from J, with 11 bases between. This CDR3 has 14 residues. Germline CDR1 is MDHEN and CDR2 is SYDVKM. DNA for the CDR3: TGTGCCAGCAGTACCGGGCTATTCACCGGGGAGCTGTTTTTT. It yields the protein CASSTGLFTGELFF.

Many counts were recorded for this clonotype. The chain combines TRBV2 with TRBJ2-7; 14 nucleotides match TRBD2. The germline CDR1 and CDR2 sequences are SNHLY and FYNNEI. V was pared by 7 bases and J by 0 bases, with 5 bases of the junction left unmatched. The length of the CDR3 is 16 residues. The CDR3 sequence: CASNTGTSGSSYEQYF. The CDR3 DNA reads as TGTGCCAGCAATACCGGGACTAGCGGGAGCTCCTACGAGCAGTACTTC.

This chain joins TRBV5-5 and TRBJ1-2; the D gene is possibly TRBD1 (5 bases). The CDR3 is made up of 14 amino acids. The germline V gene encodes CDR1 SGHKS and CDR2 YYEKEE (reference sequence). Between the trimmed V and J ends, which lost 4 bases and 4 bases, there was a span of 14 bases. CDR3 sequence (DNA): TGTGCCAGCAGCGTGACTGGACAAAGCTATGGCTACACCTTC. Its protein is CASSVTGQSYGYTF.

CDR3 sequence reads: CASSRQGLAGVEQYF. The CDR3 DNA is TGTGCCAGCAGCCGGCAAGGACTAGCGGGAGTTGAGCAGTACTTC. This chain joins TRBV7-8 and TRBJ2-7, with 13 bases matching TRBD2. Trimming took 5 bases from V and 7 from J; bases not matched to a gene: 8. This CDR3 is built from 15 residues. Looked up from germline, CDR1 is SGHVS and CDR2 is FQNEAQ.

V is TRBV12-3 or TRBV12-4 and J is TRBJ1-5, with 7 bases identical to TRBD1. The CDR3 is 15 residues long. After removal of 2 bases from V and 7 bases from J, the junction contained 8 bases not matched to a gene. The CDR3 sequence: CASSLRTGRRQPQHF. The CDR3 bases are TGTGCCAGCAGTTTAAGGACAGGCCGGCGACAGCCCCAGCATTTT.

There are many counts of this clonotype. The chain combines TRBV20-1 with TRBJ2-5; D gene unclear. Germline CDR1 is DFQATT and CDR2 is SNEGSKA (reference sequence). The CDR3 is made up of 12 amino acids. V was cut by 6 bases and J by 1 base, with 9 bases left in between. CDR3 DNA: TGCAGTGCGCCGAATAGCCAAGAGACCCAGTACTTC. This sequence encodes CSAPNSQETQYF.